This is a list of T cell receptor beta chains from one sample in a study of T cell responses to AZD1222 COVID-19 vaccine. TCRdb keeps only in-frame clones here, not all; method: immunoSEQ multiplex PCR. The sample carries around 220,000 clones, approximately 94% recorded once. The specimen comprised peripheral blood, sampled 28 days after the second dose of the MenACWY control vaccine. All receptors come from an adult who received the MenACWY meningococcal vaccine as a control. Both conserved end residues are part of each CDR3. A D gene is named only where the DNA matches it firmly. Size values are once, few and many counts, or a class for expanded clones, and some rows have none.

TRBD1,TRBJ1-2,few,TRBV5-6,TGTGCCAGCAGCAAGCTCTACAGGGGCTCTAACTATGGCTACACCTTC,CASSKLYRGSNYGYTF
NA,TRBJ2-3,NA,TRBV4-1,TGCGCCAGCAGCGACCGGGACTGGCTCACAGATACGCAGTATTTT,CASSDRDWLTDTQYF
NA,TRBJ1-1,once,TRBV7-9,TGTGCCAGCAGCTTAGTAACGAGGCGCGAAGCTTTCTTT,CASSLVTRREAFF
NA,TRBJ2-7,NA,TRBV4-2,TGTGCCAGCAGCCCCAACGAAGACGAGCAGTACTTC,CASSPNEDEQYF
TRBD1,TRBJ2-3,NA,TRBV7-6,TGTGCCAGCAGCCAAAGGACAGGGGGTAACACAGATACGCAGTATTTT,CASSQRTGGNTDTQYF
TRBD1,TRBJ2-7,NA,TRBV5-4,TGTGCCAGCAGCGCTGGGACAGGGGTAGAGCAGTACTTC,CASSAGTGVEQYF
NA,TRBJ2-5,once,TRBV29-1,TGCAGCGTGGCCGGGACACTCATCCAAGAGACCCAGTACTTC,CSVAGTLIQETQYF
NA,TRBJ2-7,NA,TRBV6-5,TGTGCCAGCAGTCCCCCCTCCGGGGGCCGGGGCGAGCAGTACTTC,CASSPPSGGRGEQYF
NA,TRBJ2-7,once,TRBV5-1,TGCGCCAGCAGCTCAAACACAGGTAGCTCCTACGAGCAGTACTTC,CASSSNTGSSYEQYF
NA,TRBJ2-7,NA,TRBV28,TGTGCCAGCAGTACCGATAGCGGAGGGGTCTCCTACGAGCAGTACTTC,CASSTDSGGVSYEQYF
NA,TRBJ2-7,NA,TRBV24-1,TGTGCCACCAGTGACAGCTACGAGCAGTACTTC,CATSDSYEQYF
NA,TRBJ1-2,few,TRBV6-2/TRBV6-3,TGTGCCAGCAGCCCGACGGGGACTAACTATGGCTACACCTTC,CASSPTGTNYGYTF
TRBD1,TRBJ1-5,few,TRBV7-9,TGTGCCAGCAGTTCGGACAGGAACTATGGCAATCAGCCCCAGCATTTT,CASSSDRNYGNQPQHF
TRBD1,TRBJ2-1,NA,TRBV7-2,TGTGCCAGCAGCACCGGACAGGGTTGGAATGAGCAGTTCTTC,CASSTGQGWNEQFF
NA,TRBJ1-5,NA,TRBV30,TGTGCCTGGAACCGAAGAGGCAATCAGCCCCAGCATTTT,CAWNRRGNQPQHF
NA,TRBJ2-3,NA,TRBV5-4,TGTGCCAGCAGCTCAAACGACAGGCCAGATACGCAGTATTTT,CASSSNDRPDTQYF
NA,TRBJ2-1,NA,TRBV4-2,TGTGCCAGCAGCCTCGGCTCCTACAATGAGCAGTTCTTC,CASSLGSYNEQFF
TRBD1,TRBJ1-6,NA,TRBV6-5,TGTGCCAGCAGTTACTCGGGGACAGGGGGGAATTCACCCCTCCACTTT,CASSYSGTGGNSPLHF
NA,TRBJ2-7,few,TRBV14,TGTGCCAGCAGCCAAGCGGTCGAGCAGTACTTC,CASSQAVEQYF
NA,TRBJ2-2,NA,TRBV27,TGTGCCAGCAGTTTAGAGGAGGGTAACACCGGGGAGCTGTTTTTT,CASSLEEGNTGELFF
NA,TRBJ1-5,NA,TRBV5-1,TGCGCCAGCAGCTTGGATGGGGATTCCAATCAGCCCCAGCATTTT,CASSLDGDSNQPQHF
NA,TRBJ2-7,NA,TRBV5-4,TGTGCCAGCAGCATAGGAGGGTACGAGCAGTACTTC,CASSIGGYEQYF
NA,TRBJ2-3,few,TRBV5-1,TGCGCCAGCAGCCCGGGCGGCAGGGTAGTCACAGATACGCAGTATTTT,CASSPGGRVVTDTQYF
NA,TRBJ1-5,NA,TRBV19,TGTGCCAGTAGTAGGGACGCAGGGACCTATAGCAATCAGCCCCAGCATTTT,CASSRDAGTYSNQPQHF
TRBD2,TRBJ2-7,NA,TRBV2,TGTGCCAGCAGTTGGTCTAGCGGGAGAGGTGGGGCCTACGAGCAGTACTTC,CASSWSSGRGGAYEQYF
NA,TRBJ1-1,NA,TRBV4-1,TGCGCCAGCAGCCAACCTGGGACGAGGGACACTGAAGCTTTCTTT,CASSQPGTRDTEAFF
TRBD1,TRBJ1-6,NA,TRBV18,TGTGCCAGCTCACCGATAGGGACAGGGGATTCACCCCTCCACTTT,CASSPIGTGDSPLHF
NA,TRBJ1-4,NA,TRBV5-1,TGCGCCAGCAGCAGGGTGGTGGATGAAAAACTGTTTTTT,CASSRVVDEKLFF
TRBD1,TRBJ2-2,NA,TRBV30,TGTGCCTTGGGGGGGACAGGGAAAAACACCGGGGAGCTGTTTTTT,CALGGTGKNTGELFF
TRBD2,TRBJ2-2,NA,TRBV28,TGTGCCAGCAGTTTGTCGGCGACTAGCGGGAGGCTCACCGGGGAGCTGTTTTTT,CASSLSATSGRLTGELFF
NA,TRBJ1-1,NA,TRBV6-2/TRBV6-3,TGTGCCAGCAGTTTACAGGAGGGCACTGAAGCTTTCTTT,CASSLQEGTEAFF
NA,TRBJ2-1,NA,TRBV7-2,TGTGCCAGCAGCTTTCCACTAGCCAATGAGCAGTTCTTC,CASSFPLANEQFF
NA,TRBJ1-6,NA,TRBV15,TGTGCCACCAGCAGAGATTTCGGGGTTTCACCCCTCCACTTT,CATSRDFGVSPLHF